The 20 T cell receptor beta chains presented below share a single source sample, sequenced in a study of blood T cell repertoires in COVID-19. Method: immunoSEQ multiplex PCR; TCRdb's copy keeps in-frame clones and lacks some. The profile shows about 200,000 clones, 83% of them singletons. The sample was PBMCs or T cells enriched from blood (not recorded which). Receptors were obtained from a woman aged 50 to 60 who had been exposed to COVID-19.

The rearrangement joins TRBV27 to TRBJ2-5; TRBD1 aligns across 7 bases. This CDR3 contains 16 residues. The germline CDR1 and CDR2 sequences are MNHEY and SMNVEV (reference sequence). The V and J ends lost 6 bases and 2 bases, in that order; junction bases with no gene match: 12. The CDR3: CASRETGNGLQETQYF. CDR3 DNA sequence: TGTGCCAGCAGGGAGACAGGGAACGGCTTACAAGAGACCCAGTACTTC.

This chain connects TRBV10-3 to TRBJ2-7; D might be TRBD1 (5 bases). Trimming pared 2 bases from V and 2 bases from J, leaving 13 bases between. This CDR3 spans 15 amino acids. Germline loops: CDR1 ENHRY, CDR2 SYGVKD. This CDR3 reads CAISEGAPRAYEQYF. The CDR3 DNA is TGTGCCATCAGTGAGGGGGCCCCACGGGCCTACGAGCAGTACTTC.

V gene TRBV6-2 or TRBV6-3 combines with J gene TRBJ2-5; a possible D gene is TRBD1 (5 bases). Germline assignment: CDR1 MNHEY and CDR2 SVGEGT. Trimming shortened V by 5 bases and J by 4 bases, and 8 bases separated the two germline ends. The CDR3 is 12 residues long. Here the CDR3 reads CASSPTVETQYF. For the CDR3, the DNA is TGTGCCAGCAGTCCGACAGTAGAGACCCAGTACTTC.

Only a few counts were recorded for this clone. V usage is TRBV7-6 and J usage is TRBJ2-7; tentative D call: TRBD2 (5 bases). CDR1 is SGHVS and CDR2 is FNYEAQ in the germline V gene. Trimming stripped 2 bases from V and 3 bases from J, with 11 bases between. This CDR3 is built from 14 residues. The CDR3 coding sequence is TGTGCCAGCAGCTTAACTCTCGGGGACTACGAGCAGTACTTC. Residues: CASSLTLGDYEQYF.

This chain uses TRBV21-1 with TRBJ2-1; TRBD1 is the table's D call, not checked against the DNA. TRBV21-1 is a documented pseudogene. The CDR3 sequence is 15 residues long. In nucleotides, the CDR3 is TGTGCCAGCAGGAGTGACAGACCTTCCTACAATGAGCAGTTCTTC. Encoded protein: CASRSDRPSYNEQFF.

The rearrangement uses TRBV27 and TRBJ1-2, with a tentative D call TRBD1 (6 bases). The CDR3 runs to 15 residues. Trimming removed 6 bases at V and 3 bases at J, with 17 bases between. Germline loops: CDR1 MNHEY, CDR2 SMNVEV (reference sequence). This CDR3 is CASSFLGGQDYGYTF. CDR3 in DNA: TGTGCCAGCAGCTTCCTCGGGGGGCAGGACTATGGCTACACCTTC.

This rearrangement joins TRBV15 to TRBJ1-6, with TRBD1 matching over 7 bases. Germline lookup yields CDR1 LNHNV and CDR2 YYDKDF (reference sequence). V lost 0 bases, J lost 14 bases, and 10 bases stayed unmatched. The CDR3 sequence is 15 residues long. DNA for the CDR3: TGTGCCACCAGCAGAGATCCAGGGGGAACGCCGACCCTCCACTTT. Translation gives CATSRDPGGTPTLHF.

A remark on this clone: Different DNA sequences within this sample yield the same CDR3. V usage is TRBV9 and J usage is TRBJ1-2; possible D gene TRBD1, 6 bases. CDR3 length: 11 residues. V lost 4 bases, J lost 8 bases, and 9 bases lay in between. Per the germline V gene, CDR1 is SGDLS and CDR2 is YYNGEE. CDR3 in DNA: TGTGCCAGCAGCTCCAGGGGAGGCTACACCTTC. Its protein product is CASSSRGGYTF.

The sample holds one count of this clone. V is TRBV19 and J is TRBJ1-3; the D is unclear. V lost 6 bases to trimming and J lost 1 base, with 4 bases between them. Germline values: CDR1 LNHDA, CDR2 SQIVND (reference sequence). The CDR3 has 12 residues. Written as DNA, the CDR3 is TGTGCCAGTAGCCTATCTGGAAACACCATATATTTT. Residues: CASSLSGNTIYF. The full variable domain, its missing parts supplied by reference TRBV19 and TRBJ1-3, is DGGITQSPKYLFRKEGQNVTLSCEQNLNHDAMYWYRQDPGQGLRLIYYSQIVNDFQKGDIAEGYSVSREKKESFPLTVTSAQKNPTAFYLCASSLSGNTIYFGEGSWLTVV.

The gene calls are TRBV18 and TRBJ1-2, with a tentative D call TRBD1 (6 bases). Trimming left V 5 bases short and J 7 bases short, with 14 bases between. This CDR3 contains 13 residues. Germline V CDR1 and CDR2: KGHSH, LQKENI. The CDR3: CASSAGGDGGYTF. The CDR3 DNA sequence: TGTGCCAGCTCAGCGGGGGGCGATGGTGGCTACACCTTC.

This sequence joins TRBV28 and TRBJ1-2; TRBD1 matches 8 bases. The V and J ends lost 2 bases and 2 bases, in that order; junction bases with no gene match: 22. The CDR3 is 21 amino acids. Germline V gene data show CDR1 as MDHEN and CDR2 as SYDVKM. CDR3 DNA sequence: TGTGCCAGCAGTTTAACGCCAGGGGGCGTTCAAAACCATTACTCCAACTATGGCTACACCTTC. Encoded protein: CASSLTPGGVQNHYSNYGYTF.

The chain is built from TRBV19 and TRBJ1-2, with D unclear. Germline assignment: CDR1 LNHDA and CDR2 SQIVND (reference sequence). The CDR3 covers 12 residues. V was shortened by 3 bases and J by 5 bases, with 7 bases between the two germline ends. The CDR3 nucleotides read TGTGCCAGTAGTATCACTTCTTATGGCTACACCTTC. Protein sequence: CASSITSYGYTF.

The CDR3 DNA sequence: TGTGCTAGTGCCTCAGGGACAGCCAACTATGGCTACACCTTC. Its protein product is CASASGTANYGYTF. The chain uses TRBV12-5 and TRBJ1-2; TRBD1 matches at 7 bases. Looked up from germline, CDR1 is LGHNT and CDR2 is FRNRAP. V shed 7 bases and J 2 bases; nucleotides not matched to a gene: 7. The CDR3 has 14 amino acids. The full variable domain, with the rest looked up from reference TRBV12-5 and TRBJ1-2, is DARVTQTPRHKVTEMGQEVTMRCQPILGHNTVFWYRQTMMQGLELLAYFRNRAPLDDSGMPKDRFSAEMPDATLATLKIQPSEPRDSAVYFCASASGTANYGYTFGSGTRLTVV.

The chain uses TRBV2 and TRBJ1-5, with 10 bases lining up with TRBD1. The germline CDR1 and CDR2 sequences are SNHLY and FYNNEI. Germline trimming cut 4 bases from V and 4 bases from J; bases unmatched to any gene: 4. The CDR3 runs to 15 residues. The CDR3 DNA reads TGTGCCAGCAGTGTTCCGGGACAGGGGAATCAGCCCCAGCATTTT. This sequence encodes CASSVPGQGNQPQHF.

CDR3 DNA sequence: TGTGCCAGCAGCTTCTTTCCCAACATGGAAAAGCGCTATGGCTACACCTTC. This encodes CASSFFPNMEKRYGYTF. The rearrangement joins TRBV5-4 to TRBJ1-2; D is unclear. The V end lost 2 bases, the J end lost 4 bases, and 21 bases lay between the germline ends. Looked up from germline, CDR1 is SGHNT and CDR2 is YYREEE (reference sequence). This CDR3 comprises 17 residues.

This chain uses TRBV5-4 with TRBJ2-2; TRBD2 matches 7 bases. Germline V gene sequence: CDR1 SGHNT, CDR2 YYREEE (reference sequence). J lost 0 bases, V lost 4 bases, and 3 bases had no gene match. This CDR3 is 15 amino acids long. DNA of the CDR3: TGTGCCAGCAGCGACCTAGCGGCGAACACCGGGGAGCTGTTTTTT. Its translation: CASSDLAANTGELFF.

For the CDR3, the DNA is TGTGCCAGCAGTTACCAGACAGGGCCCTACGAGCAGTACTTC. It codes for CASSYQTGPYEQYF. The rearrangement joins TRBV6-5 to TRBJ2-7; 7 bases match TRBD1. V lost 2 bases and J lost 2; bases outside the gene matches: 3. Germline loops: CDR1 MNHEY, CDR2 SVGAGI. CDR3 size: 14 residues.

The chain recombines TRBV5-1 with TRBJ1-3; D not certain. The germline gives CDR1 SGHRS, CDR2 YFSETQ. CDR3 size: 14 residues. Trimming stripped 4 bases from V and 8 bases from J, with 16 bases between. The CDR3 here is CASSQIGLSDTIYF. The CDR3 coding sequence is TGCGCCAGCAGCCAAATTGGCCTTTCTGACACCATATATTTT.

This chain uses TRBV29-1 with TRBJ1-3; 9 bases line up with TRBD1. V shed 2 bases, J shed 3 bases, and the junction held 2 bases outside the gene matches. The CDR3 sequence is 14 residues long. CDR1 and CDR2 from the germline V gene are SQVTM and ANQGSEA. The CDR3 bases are TGCAGCGTTGAAACAGGGGGCATTGGAAACACCATATATTTT. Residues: CSVETGGIGNTIYF. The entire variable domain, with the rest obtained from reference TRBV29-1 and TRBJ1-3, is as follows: SAVISQKPSRDICQRGTSLTIQCQVDSQVTMMFWYRQQPGQSLTLIATANQGSEATYESGFVIDKFPISRPNLTFSTLTVSNMSPEDSSIYLCSVETGGIGNTIYFGEGSWLTVV.

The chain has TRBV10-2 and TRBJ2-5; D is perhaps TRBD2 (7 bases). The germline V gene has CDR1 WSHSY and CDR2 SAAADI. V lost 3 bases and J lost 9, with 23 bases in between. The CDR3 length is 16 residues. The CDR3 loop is CASSDNVRGASWAQYF. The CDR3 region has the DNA TGCGCCAGCAGTGACAACGTCCGGGGGGCGTCATGGGCCCAGTACTTC.